This T cell receptor beta chain comes out of a study of shared clonotypes between healthy human individuals (dated by TCRdb to 2020 to 2022). About the study as a whole: Two women and a few men aged 18 to 49 years were included in the cohort. For each donor, three plates each were used for CD4 naive and CD4 memory, two plates were used for CD8 naive, and one plate was used for CD8 memory. The study deeply sequenced blood TCR repertoires of about five healthy adults to estimate repertoire size and the extent of clonotype sharing between individuals. To increase sequencing depth and limit assay-specific biases, different laboratories used diverse techniques to prepare libraries and sequence TCR repertoires. Each donor's leukapheresis produced roughly between about 0.8 and 8.9 billion PBMCs. What the work shows at the level of the full study, not this receptor alone: Based on pairwise subsampling, the degree of clonotype sharing among donors was expected to be affected by sequencing depth. Clonotypes shared by all four sorted-subset donors showed higher generation probabilities than non-shared clonotypes. Naive subsets generally had larger estimated clonotype richness than memory subsets did. Incomplete sequencing was indicated by rarefaction of sorted-subset datasets, despite the large sequencing depth. Across four donors, 5% to 6% of naive CD4, approximately 3.6% of naive CD8, 2% to 2.5% of memory CD4, and about 0.4% of memory CD8 clonotypes were shared. The small number of donors limited the genetic and exposure-history diversity represented. Sampling was limited to blood, and TCR repertoires in tissue likely differ from TCR repertoires in blood.

TCR CDR3 regions were amplified from genomic DNA by multiplex PCR using the deep immunoSEQ assay. Genomic DNA extracted from each cell subset was distributed evenly over all wells of several immunoSEQ 96-well plates, and each plate served as one replicate. For sorted subsets, approximately 0.2 ug of genomic DNA, equivalent to 25,000 to 35,000 T cell genomes, went into each replicate PCR. The purified libraries were quantified using a Qubit 3.0 fluorometer, sized with a Bioanalyzer 2100, and then quantified again using the KAPA Library Quantification kit. Every immunoSEQ 96-well plate was sequenced on a separate single-read 150-cycle Illumina NextSeq 550 flow cell. On the study's bioinformatics: The immunoSEQ output contained only junctional sequences without quality scores, so filtering could not match that applied to full-length reads. To assign V/J genes and CDR3, sequences were annotated using PyIR, a Python wrapper for IgBLAST v1.9, with IMGT germline references. Reads were filtered out if the reads had weak V/J assignments (E-value above 1e-6), no CDR3, stop codons, out-of-frame junctions, or ambiguous translated residues. V3J clonotypes were defined as sequences sharing an identical inferred V gene, J gene, and CDR3 amino acid sequence. Percentage overlap between repertoires was calculated by dividing the number of shared unique clonotypes by the size of the smaller repertoire. Repertoire richness was assessed with RTK rarefaction, the Chao1 estimator, and Recon v2.1 estimates of unobserved clonotypes. OLGA was used to compute generation probabilities for all TCRbeta clonotypes that the gDNA method yielded from a handful of donors. TCRdb obtained this table from immuneACCESS and retained in-frame rearrangements with V and J assigned. These tables miss some clones; where compared with another copy, unresolved V genes account for less than half of the shortfall, and the remainder is unexplained. V, J and clone size are those of that table, while D and trimming were read from the DNA. Here the sample has 2 million to 3 million clones; more than 80% occur a single time. The ten largest account for over 0.12% of the sample.

CDR1 and CDR2, per the germline V gene, are SGHRS and YFSETQ. The CDR3 covers 15 residues, taking in both the cysteine and the phenylalanine. The DNA shown is the 45-base CDR3, in frame from base 1. After removal of 4 bases from V and 6 bases from J, the junction retains 3 bases not matched to a gene. Worth noting for this clone: Its target antigen remains unknown. No much larger clonotype is one base removed from it; base qualities were not supplied.

The donors were healthy, HIV-negative adults who had no recently reported acute infections or vaccinations. Only Caucasian adults living in Nashville, Tennessee, USA were represented among the donors. Magnetic negative selection was used to enrich CD4+ T cells, after which naive cells were positively selected on CD45RA and the negative fraction became the memory subset. After blood collection by leukapheresis, PBMCs were isolated using Ficoll-Histopaque density gradient centrifugation and then cryopreserved in the vapor phase of liquid nitrogen. Analytical flow cytometry was used to check the purity and quantity of every magnetically sorted T cell population. From each sorted fraction, genomic DNA was isolated and quantified by UV absorbance on a Nanodrop 2000c.

The clonotype comes from a man between 18 and 35 years old in good health. The V gene is TRBV5-1 and the J gene is TRBJ2-2, and 13 bases in between align with TRBD2. The sample taken for sequencing was naive CD4+ T cells sorted from blood. The meaning of the sample's cell subset or site label: CD45RA+ positively selected. The CDR3 is CASSVGLAGAGELFF. The nucleotide sequence reads TGCGCCAGCAGCGTTGGACTAGCGGGAGCCGGGGAGCTGTTTTTT.